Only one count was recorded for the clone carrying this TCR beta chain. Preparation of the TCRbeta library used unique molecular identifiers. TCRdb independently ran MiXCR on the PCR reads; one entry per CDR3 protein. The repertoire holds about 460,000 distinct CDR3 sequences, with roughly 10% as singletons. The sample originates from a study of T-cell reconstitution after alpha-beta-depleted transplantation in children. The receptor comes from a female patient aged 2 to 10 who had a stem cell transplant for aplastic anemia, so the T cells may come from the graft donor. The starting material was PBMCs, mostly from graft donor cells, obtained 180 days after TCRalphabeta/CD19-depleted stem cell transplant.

The DNA of the CDR3 is TGTGCCAGCAGTGCCTACTCTAGCGGTACCTACGAGCAGTACTTC. Translating gives CASSAYSSGTYEQYF. The V gene is TRBV28, the J gene TRBJ2-7; 7 positions match TRBD2. Unmatched junction bases numbered 9, after V lost 5 bases and J lost 2 bases. CDR1 is MDHEN, CDR2 SYDVKM, per germline. The CDR3 length is 15 residues.